One sample yielded the 24 T cell receptor beta chains listed below, sequenced in a study of T cells in tuberculosis. Profiled with immunoSEQ multiplex PCR; TCRdb holds only in-frame clones, not every one. Of tens of thousands of clones listed, about nine tenths are singletons. The source material was PBMCs. These receptors all come from a donor aged 10-35 years with latent tuberculosis or without tuberculosis infection.

The chain carries TRBV5-4 and TRBJ2-1; tentatively, D is TRBD2 (8 bases). CDR3 size: 18 residues. The germline V gene has CDR1 SGHNT and CDR2 YYREEE (reference sequence). V shed 4 bases and J shed 5 bases, with 25 bases lying between them. The CDR3 spells CASSPPGGGLGGNNEQFF. The CDR3 DNA is TGTGCCAGCAGCCCGCCGGGAGGGGGCTTGGGGGGTAACAATGAGCAGTTCTTC. The entire variable domain, with the rest obtained from reference TRBV5-4 and TRBJ2-1, is as follows: ETGVTQSPTHLIKTRGQQVTLRCSSQSGHNTVSWYQQALGQGPQFIFQYYREEENGRGNFPPRFSGLQFPNYSSELNVNALELDDSALYLCASSPPGGGLGGNNEQFFGPGTRLTVL.

A few counts support this clone. This chain connects TRBV28 to TRBJ2-5; no clear D. Looked up from germline, CDR1 is MDHEN and CDR2 is SYDVKM. The CDR3 loop spans 12 amino acids. Trimming removed 5 bases at V and 3 bases at J, with 7 bases between. This chain's CDR3 is CASSRIEETQYF. The CDR3 region has the DNA TGTGCCAGCAGTAGAATAGAAGAGACCCAGTACTTC.

The rearrangement uses TRBV15 and TRBJ1-1; tentatively, D is TRBD1 (5 bases). Germline V gives CDR1 LNHNV, CDR2 YYDKDF (reference sequence). V lost 1 base and J lost 4, with 7 bases in between. This CDR3 region has 13 residues. CDR3 DNA sequence: TGTGCCACCAGCAGAGGGACAAGCACTGAAGCTTTCTTT. Translated, it gives CATSRGTSTEAFF. Supplemented by reference TRBV15 and TRBJ1-1, the full variable domain reads DAMVIQNPRYQVTQFGKPVTLSCSQTLNHNVMYWYQQKSSQAPKLLFHYYDKDFNNEADTPDNFQSRRPNTSFCFLDIRSPGLGDTAMYLCATSRGTSTEAFFGQGTRLTVV.

V gene TRBV12-5 combines with J gene TRBJ2-3; weak D call: TRBD1 (6 bases). Trimming removed 8 bases from V and 6 bases from J, with 15 bases in between. This CDR3 has 13 residues. Germline lookup yields CDR1 LGHNT and CDR2 FRNRAP. CDR3 loop: CASRDTFTDTQYF. The CDR3 DNA sequence: TGTGCTAGTAGGGACACCTTTACGGATACGCAGTATTTT.

The chain joins TRBV4-3 to TRBJ2-6; D is unresolved. Germline V lookup: CDR1 LGHNA, CDR2 YSLEER. Trimming pared 0 bases from V and 3 bases from J, leaving 6 bases between. The CDR3 loop spans 15 amino acids. The CDR3 spells CASSQDTGGANVLTF. CDR3 bases: TGCGCCAGCAGCCAAGATACCGGTGGGGCCAACGTCCTGACTTTC.

V is TRBV28 and J is TRBJ2-2; 9 bases are a match to TRBD1. Trimming at V came to 2 bases and at J to 7 bases, leaving 11 bases not matched to a gene. The CDR3 contains 17 residues. Germline V lookup: CDR1 MDHEN, CDR2 SYDVKM. The chain's CDR3 is CASSLGSMTGGHGELFF. CDR3 coding DNA: TGTGCCAGCAGTTTAGGTTCCATGACAGGGGGTCACGGGGAGCTGTTTTTT.

V is TRBV30 and J is TRBJ2-4; possibly TRBD1 for D (5 bases). The CDR3 covers 11 residues. Per germline, CDR1 GTSNPN and CDR2 SVGIG (reference sequence). Trimming removed 4 bases at V and 8 bases at J, with 9 bases between. CDR3 DNA: TGTGCCTGGACAGGGTTGGACATTCAGTACTTC. The encoded protein is CAWTGLDIQYF. The full variable domain, its missing parts supplied by reference TRBV30 and TRBJ2-4, is SQTIHQWPATLVQPVGSPLSLECTVEGTSNPNLYWYRQAAGRGLQLLFYSVGIGQISSEVPQNLSASRPQDRQFILSSKKLLLSDSGFYLCAWTGLDIQYFGAGTRLSVL.

V is TRBV7-9 and J is TRBJ2-1; 8 nucleotides agree with TRBD1. Germline lookup yields CDR1 SEHNR and CDR2 FQNEAQ (reference sequence). Trimming took 2 bases from V and 7 from J; bases not matched to a gene: 10. The CDR3 covers 16 residues. The CDR3 sequence: CASSLRTGTSANEQFF. The CDR3 DNA sequence: TGTGCCAGCAGCTTACGGACAGGGACCAGTGCAAATGAGCAGTTCTTC.

This clone was detected once. The V gene is TRBV28, the J gene TRBJ1-1; TRBD1 is a possible D gene (5 bases). Between the trimmed V and J ends, which lost 1 base and 8 bases, there was a span of 14 bases. Germline loops: CDR1 MDHEN, CDR2 SYDVKM. The CDR3 totals 14 residues. The CDR3 DNA reads as TGTGCCAGCAGTTTATTCGGGGGGGACTTAGAAGCTTTCTTT. This encodes CASSLFGGDLEAFF.

The CDR3 spells CASSFRGDTQYF. In DNA, the CDR3 is TGTGCCAGCAGCTTTAGAGGGGATACGCAGTATTTT. The chain couples TRBV7-2 to TRBJ2-3; D may be TRBD2 (5 bases). Trimming cost V 3 bases and J 6 bases, with 7 bases left between them. Germline-derived CDR1 and CDR2 are SGHTA and FQGNSA. The CDR3 is 12 residues long.

CDR3 amino acids: CASSEADTEKLFF. The CDR3 bases are TGTGCCAGCAGTGAAGCGGACACCGAAAAACTGTTTTTT. The V gene is TRBV2, the J gene TRBJ1-4; perhaps TRBD1 as D (5 bases). Germline values: CDR1 SNHLY, CDR2 FYNNEI. The germline V and J ends were trimmed by 0 bases and 8 bases, with 7 bases remaining between them. This CDR3 comprises 13 residues.

This sequence joins TRBV7-2 and TRBJ1-1; D is possibly TRBD1 (6 bases). The CDR3 runs 15 residues. The ends were cut back, 3 bases at V and 3 bases at J, with 14 bases in the middle. Germline V gene lookup returns CDR1 SGHTA and CDR2 FQGNSA. CDR3: CASSLAVPGDTEAFF. CDR3 coding DNA: TGTGCCAGCAGCTTGGCAGTTCCAGGGGACACTGAAGCTTTCTTT. The complete variable domain, with remaining parts taken from reference TRBV7-2 and TRBJ1-1, reads GAGVSQSPSNKVTEKGKDVELRCDPISGHTALYWYRQSLGQGLEFLIYFQGNSAPDKSGLPSDRFSAERTGGSVSTLTIQRTQQEDSAVYLCASSLAVPGDTEAFFGQGTRLTVV.

This rearrangement joins TRBV4-2 to TRBJ2-7; D is unresolved. The length of the CDR3 is 16 residues. The germline V gene encodes CDR1 LGHNA and CDR2 YNFKEQ. The V and J ends lost 1 base and 2 bases respectively, with 15 bases between them. The CDR3 protein is CASSQVSLTTPYEQYF. CDR3 in DNA: TGTGCCAGCAGCCAAGTGAGTCTAACTACACCCTACGAGCAGTACTTC.

This chain joins TRBV6-6 and TRBJ1-1; D is ambiguous. The CDR3 loop spans 14 amino acids. V gave up 0 bases and J gave up 8 bases, with 13 bases separating them. Germline V gene sequence: CDR1 MNHNY, CDR2 SVGAGI (reference sequence). The DNA for the CDR3 is TGTGCCAGCAGTTACTCGGCGGGGAATACGGAAGCTTTCTTT. This codes for CASSYSAGNTEAFF.

The chain uses TRBV4-3 and TRBJ1-1, with D unclear. V was clipped by 1 base and J by 3 bases, with 18 bases between them. CDR1 and CDR2 from the germline V gene are LGHNA and YSLEER. The CDR3 is 17 amino acids. The CDR3 nucleotides are TGCGCCAGCAGCCAAGGTGATGCAACGGGGAAGGACACTGAAGCTTTCTTT. As protein: CASSQGDATGKDTEAFF.

V usage is TRBV11-2 and J usage is TRBJ1-4, with TRBD1 matching 10 bases. The CDR3 sequence is 15 residues long. Germline V gene lookup returns CDR1 SGHAT and CDR2 FQNNGV. The junction had 0 bases not matched to a gene; V was cut back by 1 base and J by 4 bases. Written as DNA, the CDR3 is TGTGCCAGCAGCTTAGGGGACAGGGGTAATGAAAAACTGTTTTTT. This codes for CASSLGDRGNEKLFF.

The gene calls are TRBV29-1 and TRBJ1-1, with a tentative D call TRBD1 (6 bases). Trimming cost V 3 bases and J 8 bases, with 13 bases left between them. The CDR3 covers 12 residues. CDR1 is SQVTM and CDR2 is ANQGSEA in the germline V gene. DNA of the CDR3: TGCAGCGTTGACCCAGGGGCGGCAGAAGCTTTCTTT. Translated: CSVDPGAAEAFF.

The chain joins TRBV4-2 to TRBJ2-2; 8 nucleotides line up with TRBD2. This CDR3 contains 17 residues. CDR1 and CDR2 (germline): LGHNA, YNFKEQ. V lost 0 bases to trimming and J lost 3 bases; unmatched junction nucleotides: 6. The CDR3 bases are TGTGCCAGCAGCCAAGAAATAAGCGGGAGCGACACCGGGGAGCTGTTTTTT. Its protein is CASSQEISGSDTGELFF.

This clone is a singleton in its sample. The V and J genes are TRBV19 and TRBJ2-7; 7 bases fit TRBD2. The germline gives CDR1 LNHDA, CDR2 SQIVND (reference sequence). The CDR3 is 17 amino acids. V lost 3 bases to trimming and J lost 2 bases; unmatched junction nucleotides: 13. The CDR3 is CASSINPLTSLPYEQYF. DNA for the CDR3: TGTGCCAGTAGTATCAACCCCCTGACTAGCCTTCCCTACGAGCAGTACTTC.

The chain couples TRBV19 to TRBJ1-5; D gene unclear. The CDR3 covers 14 residues. Trimming took off 3 bases at V and 0 bases at J, with 6 bases between the two ends. CDR1 is LNHDA and CDR2 is SQIVND in the germline V gene (reference sequence). In DNA, the CDR3 is TGTGCCAGTAGTATCGGGGATAGCAATCAGCCCCAGCATTTT. As protein: CASSIGDSNQPQHF.

The chain combines TRBV9 with TRBJ2-3; TRBD2 matches 12 bases. This CDR3 region has 20 residues. The germline CDR1 and CDR2 sequences are SGDLS and YYNGEE. Trimming cost V 3 bases and J 1 base; bases outside gene matches: 15. This CDR3 reads CASSAGRLAGEFTGTDTQYF. DNA for the CDR3: TGTGCCAGCAGCGCCGGAAGACTAGCGGGGGAGTTTACTGGCACAGATACGCAGTATTTT.

This clone showed up just once. The rearrangement links TRBV28 to TRBJ2-7; 7 nucleotides align to TRBD1. The CDR3 runs to 15 residues. The J segment lost 4 bases and the V segment lost 4 bases, leaving 10 bases of the junction unmatched. Germline V gene lookup returns CDR1 MDHEN and CDR2 SYDVKM. The CDR3, as DNA: TGTGCCAGCAGTTCCAAGACAGGGTATCGGTACGAGCAGTACTTC. Translated: CASSSKTGYRYEQYF. Full variable domain (outside the CDR3, taken from reference TRBV28 and TRBJ2-7): DVKVTQSSRYLVKRTGEKVFLECVQDMDHENMFWYRQDPGLGLRLIYFSYDVKMKEKGDIPEGYSVSREKKERFSLILESASTNQTSMYLCASSSKTGYRYEQYFGPGTRLTVT.

This sequence joins TRBV9 and TRBJ1-1; possible D gene TRBD1, 6 bases. Looked up from germline, CDR1 is SGDLS and CDR2 is YYNGEE. The CDR3 totals 15 residues. V dropped 4 bases and J dropped 5 bases, with 18 bases sitting between them. CDR3 residues: CASSSTVSTGTEAFF. The CDR3 nucleotides read TGTGCCAGCAGCTCAACCGTTTCTACAGGGACTGAAGCTTTCTTT.

The chain recombines TRBV7-8 with TRBJ2-2; 13 bases agree with TRBD2. CDR3 length: 15 amino acids. CDR1 and CDR2 (germline): SGHVS, FQNEAQ. V was pared by 5 bases and J by 6 bases, with 3 bases of the junction left unmatched. In DNA, the CDR3 is TGTGCCAGCAGCCTGACTAGCGGGGGGTCCGGGGAGCTGTTTTTT. Its translation: CASSLTSGGSGELFF.